This TCR beta chain appears in the sequencing data of a study of identical twins. Overall study results and limits: Donors were not followed over many years; analysis was cross-sectional. Clonotypes of the beta chain that were abundant in cord blood carried fewer insertions (memory repertoires showed none). Out-of-frame beta chain sequences displayed weaker excess sharing between twins.

In the case of this clonotype: Its specificity is unknown.

A universal primer binding site was introduced by template switching. The final cDNA contained unique molecular identifiers. TCRdb re-derived calls from the 5' RACE reads in MiXCR, one entry per CDR3 protein. This table has 1.5 million to 2 million distinct CDR3 sequences, 32% appearing once. The CDR3 spans 15 residues. The germline V gene encodes CDR1 LGHNT and CDR2 FRNRAP. V shed 2 bases, J shed 5 bases, and the junction held 6 bases outside the gene matches. The clonotype comes from a newborn girl in good health. Sequencing was performed on cord blood. This chain links TRBV12-5 with TRBJ2-1; 7 bases match TRBD2. The CDR3 loop is CASGLSSGSHNEQFF. Written as DNA, the CDR3 is TGTGCTAGTGGTTTGTCTAGCGGATCCCACAATGAGCAGTTCTTC.